The 15 T cell receptor beta chains below all came from one sample that was sequenced in a study of cytomegalovirus exposure and HLA in healthy donors. The assay was immunoSEQ multiplex PCR, and TCRdb's table has in-frame clones only and misses some. The table includes approximately 98,000 clones, about 85% detected once. The sample comprised PBMCs. These receptors were obtained from a woman aged 18-29 years in good health and CMV-seronegative.

The chain is built from TRBV7-9 and TRBJ2-7; 14 nucleotides line up with TRBD2. The CDR3 length is 18 residues. CDR1 and CDR2 (germline): SEHNR, FQNEAQ (reference sequence). After removal of 5 bases from V and 5 bases from J, the junction contained 14 bases not matched to a gene. The CDR3 reads CASSPPLGTSGGRDEQYF. For the CDR3, the DNA is TGTGCCAGCAGCCCCCCCCTAGGGACTAGCGGGGGCCGAGACGAGCAGTACTTC.

This chain links TRBV27 with TRBJ2-7, with D possibly being TRBD1 (6 bases). The CDR3 spans 14 residues. In germline, CDR1 is MNHEY, CDR2 SMNVEV (reference sequence). Trimming pared 4 bases from V and 3 bases from J, leaving 13 bases between. The CDR3 reads CASSSQGTRYEQYF. CDR3 DNA sequence: TGTGCCAGCAGTTCCCAGGGGACCCGCTACGAGCAGTACTTC.

The CDR3 reads CASSSLVDRAEAFF. The CDR3 region has the DNA TGTGCCAGCAGCTCCTTGGTTGATCGGGCTGAAGCTTTCTTT. This sequence joins TRBV5-4 and TRBJ1-1, with D uncertain. The CDR3 sequence is 14 residues long. Germline V gene sequence: CDR1 SGHNT, CDR2 YYREEE (reference sequence). The V end lost 3 bases, the J end lost 6 bases, and 15 bases lay between the germline ends.

V is TRBV6-6 and J is TRBJ1-1; the D gene is possibly TRBD1 (5 bases). Trimming shortened V by 2 bases and J by 3 bases, and 13 bases separated the two germline ends. This CDR3 is 15 amino acids long. CDR1 MNHNY and CDR2 SVGAGI come from the germline V gene (reference sequence). The CDR3 DNA reads as TGTGCCAGCAGTTACGCCGCAGGGTTGGACACTGAAGCTTTCTTT. Translated, it gives CASSYAAGLDTEAFF.

The chain links TRBV6-1 to TRBJ1-2, with a possible D match to TRBD1 (6 bases). Between the trimmed V and J ends, which lost 7 bases and 6 bases, there was a span of 21 bases. The germline V gene encodes CDR1 MNHNS and CDR2 SASEGT. The CDR3 contains 15 residues. The CDR3 DNA is TGTGCCAGCATAACCCCGAGGGACATCAAGGATGGCTACACCTTC. It translates to CASITPRDIKDGYTF.

This clone was seen a handful of times. The chain is built from TRBV7-9 and TRBJ1-1; TRBD1 matches at 9 bases. J gave up 6 bases and V 5 bases, and 7 bases lay outside the gene matches. The CDR3 length is 14 residues. Germline loops: CDR1 SEHNR, CDR2 FQNEAQ (reference sequence). The CDR3 DNA reads as TGTGCCAGCAGCCACAGACAGGGGGACCCTGAAGCTTTCTTT. Amino acids: CASSHRQGDPEAFF.

This clone was found once. The same CDR3 is also encoded by other DNA sequences in this sample. The rearrangement joins TRBV18 to TRBJ1-2; D is perhaps TRBD1 (6 bases). The germline V and J ends were trimmed by 6 bases and 1 base, with 6 bases remaining between them. The CDR3 contains 12 residues. Germline CDR1 KGHSH, CDR2 LQKENI. The CDR3 protein is CASSDSNYGYTF. In nucleotides, the CDR3 is TGTGCCAGCTCGGACAGTAACTATGGCTACACCTTC. Full variable domain (remainder filled in from reference TRBV18 and TRBJ1-2): NAGVMQNPRHLVRRRGQEARLRCSPMKGHSHVYWYRQLPEEGLKFMVYLQKENIIDESGMPKERFSAEFPKEGPSILRIQQVVRGDSAAYFCASSDSNYGYTFGSGTRLTVV.

V is TRBV18 and J is TRBJ2-2; D might be TRBD1 (5 bases). The CDR3 has 16 residues. Germline CDR1 KGHSH, CDR2 LQKENI. Trimming shortened V by 0 bases and J by 4 bases, and 12 bases separated the two germline ends. The CDR3 nucleotides are TGTGCCAGCTCACCACCGAACAGGCAGAGCACCGGGGAGCTGTTTTTT. Its translation is CASSPPNRQSTGELFF. Combining the CDR3 with reference TRBV18 and TRBJ2-2 gives the whole variable domain NAGVMQNPRHLVRRRGQEARLRCSPMKGHSHVYWYRQLPEEGLKFMVYLQKENIIDESGMPKERFSAEFPKEGPSILRIQQVVRGDSAAYFCASSPPNRQSTGELFFGEGSRLTVL.

V gene TRBV2 combines with J gene TRBJ1-1; D remains unclear. With 7 bases removed from V and 1 base from J, the gap between germline ends came to 13 bases. The CDR3 consists of 14 residues. The germline CDR1 and CDR2 sequences are SNHLY and FYNNEI. CDR3: CASKRSEANTEAFF. The CDR3 DNA reads as TGTGCCAGCAAACGGTCCGAGGCGAACACTGAAGCTTTCTTT. Full variable domain (outside the CDR3, taken from reference TRBV2 and TRBJ1-1): EPEVTQTPSHQVTQMGQEVILRCVPISNHLYFYWYRQILGQKVEFLVSFYNNEISEKSEIFDDQFSVERPDGSNFTLKIRSTKLEDSAMYFCASKRSEANTEAFFGQGTRLTVV.

This clone has just a few counts. J is TRBJ2-7 and V is TRBV29-1; 9 nucleotides match TRBD1. Germline-derived CDR1 and CDR2 are SQVTM and ANQGSEA. The CDR3 sequence is 12 residues long. V trimming: 6 bases; J trimming: 2 bases; junction bases outside the gene matches: 2. CDR3 DNA sequence: TGCAGCGTCCGGACAGGGGCCTACGAGCAGTACTTC. This codes for CSVRTGAYEQYF.

The gene calls are TRBV19 and TRBJ1-2, with a weak D call TRBD1 (6 bases). This CDR3 is 14 amino acids long. Trimming left V 8 bases short and J 6 bases short, with 19 bases between. The germline V gene encodes CDR1 LNHDA and CDR2 SQIVND (reference sequence). As DNA, the CDR3 is TGTGCCAGTTCCCAACTTCAGGGGTTCGATGGCTACACCTTC. This sequence encodes CASSQLQGFDGYTF.

This clone was detected only once. The rearrangement joins TRBV2 to TRBJ2-7; TRBD2 agrees at 14 bases. V was clipped by 9 bases and J by 5 bases; unmatched bases: 12. This CDR3 is 16 amino acids long. The germline gives CDR1 SNHLY, CDR2 FYNNEI. The CDR3 coding sequence is TGTGCCAGAGGACTAGCGGGGGGACTCGGTACCAACGAGCAGTACTTC. It encodes CARGLAGGLGTNEQYF.

V and J are TRBV2 and TRBJ1-5, with 8 bases fitting TRBD1. Germline-derived CDR1 and CDR2 are SNHLY and FYNNEI. V was clipped by 3 bases and J by 4 bases; unmatched bases: 8. The CDR3 is 16 amino acids. CDR3 nucleotide sequence: TGTGCCAGCAGTGACGACCCCACAGGGGGAAATCAGCCCCAGCATTTT. It specifies CASSDDPTGGNQPQHF.

The chain couples TRBV18 to TRBJ2-2; TRBD1 aligns across 10 bases. V lost 3 bases and J lost 3; bases outside the gene matches: 1. The CDR3 has 15 amino acids. Germline loops: CDR1 KGHSH, CDR2 LQKENI. Here the CDR3 DNA reads TGTGCCAGCTCACCCGGGACAGGGGACACCGGGGAGCTGTTTTTT. Its protein product is CASSPGTGDTGELFF.

The chain carries TRBV5-1 and TRBJ1-5, with 9 bases that match TRBD1. J was trimmed by 6 bases and V by 0 bases; bases with no gene match: 4. The germline CDR1 and CDR2 sequences are SGHRS and YFSETQ. The CDR3 has 15 amino acids. The CDR3 loop reads CASSLDGTGRQPQHF. As DNA, the CDR3 is TGCGCCAGCAGCTTGGATGGGACAGGGCGTCAGCCCCAGCATTTT.